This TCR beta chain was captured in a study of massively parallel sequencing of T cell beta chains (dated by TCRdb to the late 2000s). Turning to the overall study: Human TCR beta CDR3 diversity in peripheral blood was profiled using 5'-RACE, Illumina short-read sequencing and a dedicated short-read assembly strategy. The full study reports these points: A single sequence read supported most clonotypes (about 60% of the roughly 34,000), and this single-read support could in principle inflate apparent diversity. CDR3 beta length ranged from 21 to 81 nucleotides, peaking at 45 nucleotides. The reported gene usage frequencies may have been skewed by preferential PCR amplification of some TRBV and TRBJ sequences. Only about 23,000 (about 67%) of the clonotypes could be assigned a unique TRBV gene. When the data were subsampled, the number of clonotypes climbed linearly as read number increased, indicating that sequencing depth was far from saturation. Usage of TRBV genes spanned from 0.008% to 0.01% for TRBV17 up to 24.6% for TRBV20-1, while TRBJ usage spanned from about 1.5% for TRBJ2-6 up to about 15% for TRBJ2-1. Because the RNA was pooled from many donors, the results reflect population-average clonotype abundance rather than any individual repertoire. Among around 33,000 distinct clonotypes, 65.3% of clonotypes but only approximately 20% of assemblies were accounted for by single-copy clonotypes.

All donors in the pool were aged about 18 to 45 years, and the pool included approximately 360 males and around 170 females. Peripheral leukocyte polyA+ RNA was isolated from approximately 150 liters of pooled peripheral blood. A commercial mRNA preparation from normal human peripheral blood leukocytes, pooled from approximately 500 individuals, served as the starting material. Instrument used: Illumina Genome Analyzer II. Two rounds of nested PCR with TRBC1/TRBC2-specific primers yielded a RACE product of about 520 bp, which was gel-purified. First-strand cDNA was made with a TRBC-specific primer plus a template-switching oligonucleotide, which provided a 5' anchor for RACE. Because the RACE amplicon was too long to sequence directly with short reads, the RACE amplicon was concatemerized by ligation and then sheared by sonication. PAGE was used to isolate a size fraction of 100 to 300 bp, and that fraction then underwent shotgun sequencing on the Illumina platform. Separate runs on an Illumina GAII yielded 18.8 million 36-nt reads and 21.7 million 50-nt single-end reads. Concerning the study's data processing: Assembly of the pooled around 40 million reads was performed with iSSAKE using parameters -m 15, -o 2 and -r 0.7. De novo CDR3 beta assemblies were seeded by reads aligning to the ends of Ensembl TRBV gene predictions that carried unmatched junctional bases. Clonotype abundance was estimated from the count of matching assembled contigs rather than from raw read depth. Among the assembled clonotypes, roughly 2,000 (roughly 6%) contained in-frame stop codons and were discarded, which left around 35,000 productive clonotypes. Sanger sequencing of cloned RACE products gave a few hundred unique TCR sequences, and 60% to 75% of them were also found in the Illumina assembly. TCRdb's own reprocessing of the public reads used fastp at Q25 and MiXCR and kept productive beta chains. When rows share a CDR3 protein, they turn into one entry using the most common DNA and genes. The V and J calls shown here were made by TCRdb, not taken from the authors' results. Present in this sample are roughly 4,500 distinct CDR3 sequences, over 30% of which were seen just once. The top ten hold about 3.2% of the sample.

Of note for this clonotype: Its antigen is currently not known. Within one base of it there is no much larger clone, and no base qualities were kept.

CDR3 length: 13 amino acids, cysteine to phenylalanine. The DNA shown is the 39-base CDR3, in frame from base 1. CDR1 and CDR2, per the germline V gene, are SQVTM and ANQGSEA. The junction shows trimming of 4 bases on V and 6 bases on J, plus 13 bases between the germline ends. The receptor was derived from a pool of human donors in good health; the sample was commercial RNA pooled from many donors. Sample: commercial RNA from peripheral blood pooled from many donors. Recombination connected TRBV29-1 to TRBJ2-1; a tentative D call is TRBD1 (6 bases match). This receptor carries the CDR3 CSVGGRGFNEQFF. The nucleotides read TGCAGCGTTGGGGGGCGCGGTTTCAATGAGCAGTTCTTC.